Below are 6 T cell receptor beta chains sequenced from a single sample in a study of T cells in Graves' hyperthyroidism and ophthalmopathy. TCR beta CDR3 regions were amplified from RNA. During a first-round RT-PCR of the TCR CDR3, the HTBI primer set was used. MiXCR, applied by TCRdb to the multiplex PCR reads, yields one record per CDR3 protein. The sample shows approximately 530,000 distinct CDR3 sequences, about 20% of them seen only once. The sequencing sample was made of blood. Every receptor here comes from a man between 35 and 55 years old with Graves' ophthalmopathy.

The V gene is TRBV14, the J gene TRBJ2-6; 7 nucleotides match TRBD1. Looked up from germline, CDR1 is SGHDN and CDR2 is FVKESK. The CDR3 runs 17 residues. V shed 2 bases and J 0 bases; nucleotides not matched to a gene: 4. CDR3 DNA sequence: TGTGCCAGCAGCCAAACAGGGGTCAACTCTGGGGCCAACGTCCTGACTTTC. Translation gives CASSQTGVNSGANVLTF.

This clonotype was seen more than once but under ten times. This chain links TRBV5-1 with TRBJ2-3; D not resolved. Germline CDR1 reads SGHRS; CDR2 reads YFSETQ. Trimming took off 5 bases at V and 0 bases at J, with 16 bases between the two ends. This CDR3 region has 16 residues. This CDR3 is CASSPPRTPSTDTQYF. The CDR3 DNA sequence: TGCGCCAGCAGTCCCCCGAGAACACCTAGCACAGATACGCAGTATTTT.

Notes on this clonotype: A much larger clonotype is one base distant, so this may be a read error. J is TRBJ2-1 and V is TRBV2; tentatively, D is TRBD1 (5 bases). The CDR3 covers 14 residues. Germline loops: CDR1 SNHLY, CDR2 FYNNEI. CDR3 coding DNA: TGTGCCAGCCCCCTCCAGGGCTCCTACAATGGGCAGTTCTTC. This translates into CASPLQGSYNGQFF.

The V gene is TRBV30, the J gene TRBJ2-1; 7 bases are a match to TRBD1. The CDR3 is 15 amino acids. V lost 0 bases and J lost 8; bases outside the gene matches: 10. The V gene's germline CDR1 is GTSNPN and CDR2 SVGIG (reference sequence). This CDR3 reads CAWSVWDRDSDEQFF. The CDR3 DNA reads TGTGCCTGGAGTGTATGGGACAGAGATAGCGATGAGCAGTTCTTC.

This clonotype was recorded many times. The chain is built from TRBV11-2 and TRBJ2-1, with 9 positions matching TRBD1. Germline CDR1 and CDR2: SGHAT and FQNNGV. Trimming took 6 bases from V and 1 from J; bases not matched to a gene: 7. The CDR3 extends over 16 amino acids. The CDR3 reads CASSRPGTGSYNEQFF. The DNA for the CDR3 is TGTGCCAGCAGTAGACCCGGGACAGGGTCCTACAATGAGCAGTTCTTC.

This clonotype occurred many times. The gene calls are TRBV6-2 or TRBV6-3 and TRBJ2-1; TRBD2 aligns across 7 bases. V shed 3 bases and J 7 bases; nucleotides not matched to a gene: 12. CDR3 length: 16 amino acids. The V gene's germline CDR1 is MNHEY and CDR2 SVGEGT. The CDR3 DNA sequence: TGTGCCAGCAGTTATCGTGGGAGGGCCAAAGTGAATGAGCAGTTCTTC. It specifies CASSYRGRAKVNEQFF.